A single sample is the source of the 20 T cell receptor beta chains below, sequenced in a study of T cell responses to AZD1222 COVID-19 vaccine. Sequencing used immunoSEQ multiplex PCR; TCRdb keeps in-frame clones, though not all of them. The top ten clones hold around 12% of a sample with 140,000 or so clones, approximately 93% of them seen once. The sequences come from peripheral blood, collected after recovery from COVID-19. These TCRs come from an adult who had recovered from COVID-19.

The V call is TRBV6-5, the J call TRBJ2-7; tentative D call: TRBD1 (5 bases). From germline, CDR1 is MNHEY and CDR2 SVGAGI. With 0 bases removed from V and 3 bases from J, the gap between germline ends came to 12 bases. The CDR3 covers 15 residues. CDR3 in DNA: TGTGCCAGCAGTTACTCAGGGGCTGGGATCTACGAGCAGTACTTC. It translates to CASSYSGAGIYEQYF.

The genes are TRBV18 and TRBJ2-3; 9 bases map to TRBD1. V lost 6 bases to trimming and J lost 6 bases; unmatched junction nucleotides: 13. The CDR3 runs to 16 residues. Looked up from germline, CDR1 is KGHSH and CDR2 is LQKENI. The CDR3: CASSLRPRDRADTQYF. As DNA, the CDR3 is TGTGCCAGCTCTCTTCGCCCCAGGGACAGGGCGGATACGCAGTATTTT.

This chain joins TRBV6-1 and TRBJ1-2; D remains unclear. Germline V gives CDR1 MNHNS, CDR2 SASEGT. Deletions cut 4 bases from V and 5 bases from J, with 20 bases between. CDR3 length: 16 residues. CDR3 protein: CASSAIIGQVGYGYTF. For the CDR3, the DNA is TGTGCCAGCAGTGCTATAATAGGGCAGGTGGGGTATGGCTACACCTTC.

V and J are TRBV28 and TRBJ2-5; 9 bases fit TRBD1. The germline CDR1 and CDR2 sequences are MDHEN and SYDVKM. With V trimmed by 5 bases and J by 7 bases, 17 bases remained unmatched. This CDR3 comprises 17 residues. In DNA, the CDR3 is TGTGCCAGCAGTCTTTCCGCGGGGACAGGGTTAGGTGGGACCCAGTACTTC. It translates to CASSLSAGTGLGGTQYF.

The rearrangement uses TRBV2 and TRBJ2-7, with D possibly matching TRBD1 (5 bases). This CDR3 comprises 15 residues. Deletions cut 3 bases from V and 0 bases from J, with 12 bases between. Germline V gene lookup returns CDR1 SNHLY and CDR2 FYNNEI. CDR3 nucleotide sequence: TGTGCCAGCAGTGAGGGGCAGGCCCCCTCCTACGAGCAGTACTTC. It codes for CASSEGQAPSYEQYF.

The chain joins TRBV24-1 to TRBJ2-3; D possibly corresponds to TRBD2 (6 bases). Trimming cost V 5 bases and J 6 bases, with 20 bases left between them. The CDR3 is made up of 16 amino acids. The germline V gene has CDR1 KGHDR and CDR2 SFDVKD. The CDR3 sequence is CATSAWGERLGDTQYF. Written as DNA, the CDR3 is TGTGCCACCAGTGCCTGGGGGGAGCGCTTGGGGGATACGCAGTATTTT.

The chain carries TRBV9 and TRBJ1-2; D unclear. The germline gives CDR1 SGDLS, CDR2 YYNGEE. The CDR3 covers 15 residues. The ends were cut back, 3 bases at V and 2 bases at J, with 14 bases in the middle. Here the CDR3 DNA reads TGTGCCAGCAGCGGAGGCCCAGGACTCAACTATGGCTACACCTTC. This sequence encodes CASSGGPGLNYGYTF.

The V and J genes are TRBV5-1 and TRBJ1-4; tentatively, D is TRBD1 (6 bases). Trimming pared 2 bases from V and 6 bases from J, leaving 11 bases between. Germline lookup yields CDR1 SGHRS and CDR2 YFSETQ. CDR3 length: 14 amino acids. CDR3 protein: CASSFWDKDEKLFF. The CDR3 bases are TGCGCCAGCAGCTTCTGGGACAAGGATGAAAAACTGTTTTTT.

The DNA of the CDR3 is TGTGCCAGCAGCCTGGACGGGGCGGAGACCCAGTACTTC. It encodes CASSLDGAETQYF. This chain links TRBV27 with TRBJ2-5; TRBD1 or TRBD2 may be the D gene (5 bases each). CDR1 is MNHEY, CDR2 SMNVEV, per germline (reference sequence). V dropped 6 bases and J dropped 5 bases, with 13 bases sitting between them. The CDR3 is made up of 13 amino acids.

The chain couples TRBV15 to TRBJ2-5, with 7 positions matching TRBD2. V was clipped by 0 bases and J by 3 bases; unmatched bases: 7. CDR1 and CDR2 (germline): LNHNV, YYDKDF (reference sequence). This CDR3 is built from 16 residues. The CDR3, as DNA: TGTGCCACCAGCAGAGATCTTTGGGAGGGGAAAGAGACCCAGTACTTC. Encoded protein: CATSRDLWEGKETQYF.

This chain links TRBV2 with TRBJ2-3; D gene uncertain. The CDR3 has 14 residues. CDR1 is SNHLY, CDR2 FYNNEI, per germline. V gave up 1 base and J gave up 0 bases, with 5 bases separating them. In DNA, the CDR3 is TGTGCCAGCAGTGAAGTAGGTAGCACAGATACGCAGTATTTT. This encodes CASSEVGSTDTQYF.

The V call is TRBV19, the J call TRBJ2-3, with 7 bases aligning to TRBD1. CDR1 and CDR2 (germline): LNHDA, SQIVND (reference sequence). V lost 6 bases, J lost 5 bases, and 8 bases stayed unmatched. CDR3 length: 14 residues. Here the CDR3 DNA reads TGTGCCAGTAGCGGTTCCCCAGGGGGAGATACGCAGTATTTT. This sequence encodes CASSGSPGGDTQYF.

V is TRBV7-9 and J is TRBJ2-7, with 11 bases identical to TRBD1. Germline CDR1 is SEHNR and CDR2 is FQNEAQ (reference sequence). The CDR3 length is 15 residues. The junction had 7 bases not matched to a gene; V was cut back by 5 bases and J by 4 bases. CDR3 DNA: TGTGCCAGCAGCATGACCGGGACAGGGGGATACGAGCAGTACTTC. Translating gives CASSMTGTGGYEQYF.

Of note for this clone: The limits of the CDR3 on the DNA are not certain, so only TCRdb's listed CDR3 is given. V gene TRBV28 combines with J gene TRBJ1-1; the D segment call TRBD1 is taken from the table without a DNA check. Germline values: CDR1 MDHEN, CDR2 SYDVKM. Counting both end residues, the CDR3 totals 15 amino acids. The CDR3 protein is CASSTSGQGNTEAFF.

J is TRBJ2-1 and V is TRBV5-5; D could derive from TRBD1 or TRBD2 (6 bases each). The CDR3 has 15 amino acids. Trimming removed 1 base at V and 4 bases at J, with 12 bases between. Germline CDR1 SGHKS, CDR2 YYEKEE (reference sequence). This CDR3 is CASSLLGGGYNEQFF. The CDR3 DNA sequence: TGTGCCAGCAGCTTGTTGGGGGGCGGTTACAATGAGCAGTTCTTC.

The chain is built from TRBV18 and TRBJ2-3; D is unclear. The germline CDR1 and CDR2 sequences are KGHSH and LQKENI. The CDR3 is made up of 15 amino acids. V lost 4 bases, J lost 0 bases, and 11 bases lay in between. CDR3 protein: CASSRQESSTDTQYF. The CDR3 nucleotides read TGTGCCAGCTCACGGCAGGAGTCGAGCACAGATACGCAGTATTTT.

The V gene is TRBV5-1, the J gene TRBJ2-7; 7 bases match TRBD1. From germline, CDR1 is SGHRS and CDR2 YFSETQ. V shed 0 bases, J shed 4 bases, and the junction held 4 bases outside the gene matches. The CDR3 has 14 residues. CDR3 DNA sequence: TGCGCCAGCAGCTTGGGACAGGGTAATTACGAGCAGTACTTC. It codes for CASSLGQGNYEQYF.

The genes are TRBV30 and TRBJ1-2; D not resolved. The V end was cut by 2 bases, the J end by 6 bases, with 13 bases between. Germline V lookup: CDR1 GTSNPN, CDR2 SVGIG (reference sequence). The CDR3 loop spans 13 amino acids. The CDR3 DNA reads TGTGCCTGGAGTCGGACCGGGTGGGATGGCTACACCTTC. This codes for CAWSRTGWDGYTF.

V gene TRBV6-2 or TRBV6-3 combines with J gene TRBJ2-2; 7 bases fit TRBD1. The trim removed 1 base at V and 4 bases at J, leaving 15 bases unmatched. The CDR3 runs to 19 residues. CDR1 and CDR2 from the germline V gene are MNHEY and SVGEGT. The CDR3: CASSYLRTTGTALTGELFF. Written as DNA, the CDR3 is TGTGCCAGCAGTTACTTGAGAACAACCGGGACAGCCCTCACCGGGGAGCTGTTTTTT.

The V call is TRBV27, the J call TRBJ1-2; TRBD1 matches 9 bases. V lost 3 bases and J lost 5; bases outside the gene matches: 13. CDR1 and CDR2 (germline): MNHEY, SMNVEV (reference sequence). The length of the CDR3 is 17 residues. CDR3 sequence reads: CASSFWDRDPQSYGYTF. The CDR3 bases are TGTGCCAGCAGTTTTTGGGACAGGGATCCTCAGTCGTATGGCTACACCTTC.